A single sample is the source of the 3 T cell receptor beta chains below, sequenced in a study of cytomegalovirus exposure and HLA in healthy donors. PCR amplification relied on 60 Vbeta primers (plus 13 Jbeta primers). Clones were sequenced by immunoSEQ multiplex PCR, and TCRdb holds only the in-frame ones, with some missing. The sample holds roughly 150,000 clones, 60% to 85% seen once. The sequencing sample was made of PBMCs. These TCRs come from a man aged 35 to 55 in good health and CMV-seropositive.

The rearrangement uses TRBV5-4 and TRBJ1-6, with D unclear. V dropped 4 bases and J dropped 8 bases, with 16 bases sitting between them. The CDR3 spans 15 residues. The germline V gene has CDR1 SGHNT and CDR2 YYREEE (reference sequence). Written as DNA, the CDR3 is TGTGCCAGCAGCCCGGTAGCCACGGGTGATTCACCCCTCCACTTT. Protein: CASSPVATGDSPLHF.

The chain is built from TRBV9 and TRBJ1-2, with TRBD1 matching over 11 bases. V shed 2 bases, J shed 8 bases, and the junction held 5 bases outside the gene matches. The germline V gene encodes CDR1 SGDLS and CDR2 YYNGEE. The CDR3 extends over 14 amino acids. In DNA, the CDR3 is TGTGCCAGCAGCGTGGAGGGACAGGGGGGCGGCTACACCTTC. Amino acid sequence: CASSVEGQGGGYTF.

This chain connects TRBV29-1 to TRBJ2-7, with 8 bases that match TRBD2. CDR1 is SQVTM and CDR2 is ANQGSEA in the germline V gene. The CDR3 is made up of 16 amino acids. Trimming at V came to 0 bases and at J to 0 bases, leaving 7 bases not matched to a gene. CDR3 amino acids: CSVEDEGGRNSYEQYF. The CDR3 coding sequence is TGCAGCGTTGAAGATGAGGGCGGGAGGAACTCCTACGAGCAGTACTTC.